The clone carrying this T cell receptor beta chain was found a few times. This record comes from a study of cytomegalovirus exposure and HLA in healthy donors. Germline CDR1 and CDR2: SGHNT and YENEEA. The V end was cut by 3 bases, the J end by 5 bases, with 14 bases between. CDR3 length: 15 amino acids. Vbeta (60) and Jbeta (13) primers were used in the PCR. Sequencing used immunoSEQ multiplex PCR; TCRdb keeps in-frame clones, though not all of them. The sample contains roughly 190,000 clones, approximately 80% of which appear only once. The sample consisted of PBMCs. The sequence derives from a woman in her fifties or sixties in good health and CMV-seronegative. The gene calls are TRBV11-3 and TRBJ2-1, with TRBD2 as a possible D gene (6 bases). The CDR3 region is CASSFGGGGNNEQFF. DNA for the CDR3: TGTGCCAGCAGCTTTGGGGGAGGAGGAAACAATGAGCAGTTCTTC.